One sample yielded the 29 T cell receptor beta chains listed below, sequenced in a study of blood T cell repertoires in COVID-19. The assay was immunoSEQ multiplex PCR, and TCRdb's table has in-frame clones only and misses some. Seen here are under 200,000 clones, around 86% observed once, and the top ten hold less than 3.5%. Sample: peripheral blood. Receptors were obtained from a man aged 70 or older with acute or convalescent COVID-19.

This chain uses TRBV4-3 with TRBJ2-1; no firm D call. The germline gives CDR1 LGHNA, CDR2 YSLEER. Trimming took 0 bases from V and 5 from J, leaving 20 bases between them. This CDR3 contains 18 residues. CDR3 nucleotide sequence: TGCGCCAGCAGCCAAGATTTGGTGCGGCCGCCCGCAGACAATGAGCAGTTCTTC. Residues: CASSQDLVRPPADNEQFF.

The CDR3 loop is CAISVVGSTYEQYF. The CDR3 bases are TGTGCCATCAGTGTTGTCGGGAGTACCTACGAGCAGTACTTC. V is TRBV10-3 and J is TRBJ2-7; tentatively, D is TRBD2 (6 bases). This CDR3 comprises 14 residues. Trimming pared 4 bases from V and 2 bases from J, leaving 12 bases between. Germline CDR1 and CDR2: ENHRY and SYGVKD.

The genes are TRBV19 and TRBJ2-3; 7 nucleotides match TRBD1. The CDR3 loop spans 12 amino acids. V lost 6 bases to trimming and J lost 8 bases; unmatched junction nucleotides: 5. Germline lookup yields CDR1 LNHDA and CDR2 SQIVND (reference sequence). This CDR3 reads CASSTGVGTQYF. The CDR3 DNA follows: TGTGCCAGTAGCACAGGGGTTGGTACGCAGTATTTT.

The rearrangement joins TRBV7-2 to TRBJ1-2; weak D call: TRBD1 (5 bases). Deletions cut 2 bases from V and 7 bases from J, with 11 bases between. Germline assignment: CDR1 SGHTA and CDR2 FQGNSA. The CDR3 extends over 13 amino acids. CDR3: CASSLSGLAGYTF. CDR3 DNA sequence: TGTGCCAGCAGCTTATCAGGGTTAGCTGGCTACACCTTC.

The V and J genes are TRBV28 and TRBJ2-1; 8 nucleotides match TRBD1. Germline V gene lookup returns CDR1 MDHEN and CDR2 SYDVKM. V shed 6 bases, J shed 4 bases, and the junction held 5 bases outside the gene matches. CDR3 length equals 14 residues. The CDR3 loop is CASSGTGPYNEQFF. The CDR3 DNA sequence: TGTGCCAGCAGCGGGACAGGACCTTACAATGAGCAGTTCTTC.

The chain links TRBV3-1 (or the pseudogene TRBV3-2) to TRBJ2-5; D call uncertain. Trimming left V 2 bases short and J 4 bases short, with 5 bases between. This CDR3 spans 12 amino acids. Per the germline V gene, CDR1 is LGHDT and CDR2 is YNNKEL (reference sequence). CDR3 in amino acids: CASSQSSETQYF. CDR3 in DNA: TGTGCCAGCAGCCAATCTTCAGAGACCCAGTACTTC.

The chain employs TRBV28 and TRBJ1-2, with D unresolved. This CDR3 spans 15 amino acids. Trimming removed 6 bases from V and 2 bases from J, with 16 bases in between. Germline CDR1 MDHEN, CDR2 SYDVKM. CDR3 sequence reads: CASRMIGDSNYGYTF. Written as DNA, the CDR3 is TGTGCCAGCAGGATGATCGGGGATTCCAACTATGGCTACACCTTC.

The rearrangement joins TRBV9 to TRBJ2-2; no reliable D call. Per germline, CDR1 SGDLS and CDR2 YYNGEE. This CDR3 comprises 13 residues. Trimming removed 0 bases at V and 5 bases at J, with 5 bases between. The CDR3 reads CASSVAGTGELFF. The CDR3 DNA sequence: TGTGCCAGCAGCGTAGCCGGGACCGGGGAGCTGTTTTTT.

This chain joins TRBV7-8 and TRBJ1-6; TRBD1 agrees at 7 bases. The junction had 7 bases not matched to a gene; V was cut back by 1 base and J by 7 bases. The germline V gene encodes CDR1 SGHVS and CDR2 FQNEAQ. The CDR3 runs to 16 residues. The CDR3 DNA sequence: TGTGCCAGCAGCTTAGTAGACAGGGCACGGAATTCACCCCTCCACTTT. As protein: CASSLVDRARNSPLHF.

This chain links TRBV5-8 with TRBJ1-2, with 11 nucleotides matching TRBD1. The CDR3 contains 16 residues. The trim removed 7 bases at V and 3 bases at J, leaving 11 bases unmatched. Germline CDR1 is SGHTS and CDR2 is YDEGEE. The CDR3 nucleotides are TGTGCCAGCTTTGGACAGGGGGCGCTGGGGGACTATGGCTACACCTTC. Protein sequence: CASFGQGALGDYGYTF.

Here the CDR3 reads CASSVGGQLGRETQYF. CDR3 DNA: TGTGCCAGCAGCGTAGGGGGACAGTTAGGGAGGGAGACCCAGTACTTC. The chain recombines TRBV9 with TRBJ2-5; D possibly corresponds to TRBD1 (7 bases). Germline CDR1 reads SGDLS; CDR2 reads YYNGEE. The CDR3 has 16 amino acids. V lost 0 bases and J 5 bases, leaving 17 bases between the germline ends.

The J gene is TRBJ2-1, the V gene TRBV9; D is perhaps TRBD2 (6 bases). Germline CDR1 is SGDLS and CDR2 is YYNGEE. Trimming left V 4 bases short and J 8 bases short, with 25 bases between. The CDR3 is 17 amino acids. As DNA, the CDR3 is TGTGCCAGCAGCCCCACCAGCGGGCTAGCTAGCCGTCATGAGCAGTTCTTC. It yields the protein CASSPTSGLASRHEQFF.

This clone has more than one count but fewer than ten. The chain is built from TRBV5-1 and TRBJ2-2; TRBD1 agrees at 7 bases. The junction had 5 bases not matched to a gene; V was cut back by 1 base and J by 5 bases. The CDR3 has 15 amino acids. Germline CDR1 is SGHRS and CDR2 is YFSETQ. The CDR3 is CASSLIVRGTGELFF. The CDR3 DNA reads as TGCGCCAGCAGCTTGATCGTCAGGGGGACCGGGGAGCTGTTTTTT. Complete variable domain (other parts from reference TRBV5-1 and TRBJ2-2): KAGVTQTPRYLIKTRGQQVTLSCSPISGHRSVSWYQQTPGQGLQFLFEYFSETQRNKGNFPGRFSGRQFSNSRSEMNVSTLELGDSALYLCASSLIVRGTGELFFGEGSRLTVL.

J is TRBJ1-4 and V is TRBV3-1 (or the pseudogene TRBV3-2), with unresolved D. Germline V gives CDR1 LGHDT, CDR2 YNNKEL (reference sequence). The CDR3 has 11 amino acids. Between the trimmed V and J ends, which lost 3 bases and 8 bases, there was a span of 4 bases. The CDR3 region has the DNA TGTGCCAGCAGCCACCGGGAAAAACTGTTTTTT. This encodes CASSHREKLFF.

The chain has TRBV28 and TRBJ1-2, with unresolved D. CDR1 is MDHEN, CDR2 SYDVKM, per germline. Trimming removed 7 bases from V and 8 bases from J, with 14 bases in between. CDR3 length: 12 residues. The CDR3 DNA sequence: TGTGCCAGCAAAGCAACCGTTAAGGGCTACACCTTC. This encodes CASKATVKGYTF.

The chain has TRBV29-1 and TRBJ1-1; D call uncertain. Trimming cost V 4 bases and J 6 bases, with 12 bases left between them. The CDR3 loop spans 12 amino acids. Looked up from germline, CDR1 is SQVTM and CDR2 is ANQGSEA. The CDR3 DNA is TGCAGCGTTGGCGAGGGAAGAGCTGAAGCTTTCTTT. Translating it yields CSVGEGRAEAFF.

The chain is built from TRBV6-5 and TRBJ1-1; TRBD1 agrees at 8 bases. With 5 bases clipped from V and 3 bases from J, the junction kept 8 bases outside the gene matches. The germline CDR1 and CDR2 sequences are MNHEY and SVGAGI. The CDR3 runs 15 residues. The CDR3 sequence: CASSPLGQGDTEAFF. The CDR3, as DNA: TGTGCCAGCAGTCCCTTAGGACAGGGCGACACTGAAGCTTTCTTT.

This chain links TRBV18 with TRBJ2-2; D remains unclear. V was cut by 3 bases and J by 4 bases, with 12 bases left in between. This CDR3 contains 15 residues. Germline CDR1 and CDR2: KGHSH and LQKENI. The CDR3 protein is CASSPRIPSTGELFF. In DNA form, the CDR3 reads TGTGCCAGCTCACCCAGGATACCGTCCACCGGGGAGCTGTTTTTT.

Only a few counts were recorded for this clone. The chain carries TRBV30 and TRBJ1-4, with D unclear. From germline, CDR1 is GTSNPN and CDR2 SVGIG (reference sequence). There are 14 residues in the CDR3. The V and J ends lost 2 bases and 10 bases respectively, with 17 bases between them. CDR3: CAWSTSSDWGKLFF. As DNA, the CDR3 is TGTGCCTGGAGTACATCCTCGGACTGGGGAAAACTGTTTTTT.

The genes are TRBV10-3 and TRBJ2-5, with 7 bases fitting TRBD2. The length of the CDR3 is 13 residues. Germline V lookup: CDR1 ENHRY, CDR2 SYGVKD. Trimming took 4 bases from V and 1 from J; bases not matched to a gene: 0. This CDR3 reads CAISGGGQETQYF. CDR3 coding DNA: TGTGCCATCAGTGGGGGGGGCCAAGAGACCCAGTACTTC.

The chain links TRBV5-4 to TRBJ2-1; 13 bases agree with TRBD2. The CDR3 consists of 16 residues. The trim removed 4 bases at V and 5 bases at J, leaving 6 bases unmatched. Germline CDR1 reads SGHNT; CDR2 reads YYREEE (reference sequence). The CDR3 coding sequence is TGTGCCAGCAGCCGGACTAGCGGGAGAAGCGACAATGAGCAGTTCTTC. This translates into CASSRTSGRSDNEQFF. Using reference TRBV5-4 and TRBJ2-1 for the parts outside the CDR3, the full variable domain is ETGVTQSPTHLIKTRGQQVTLRCSSQSGHNTVSWYQQALGQGPQFIFQYYREEENGRGNFPPRFSGLQFPNYSSELNVNALELDDSALYLCASSRTSGRSDNEQFFGPGTRLTVL.

The chain combines TRBV10-1 with TRBJ1-6, with D perhaps matching TRBD1 (6 bases). V lost 9 bases, J lost 1 base, and 7 bases lay in between. Germline lookup yields CDR1 WNHNN and CDR2 SYGVQD (reference sequence). The length of the CDR3 is 13 residues. CDR3 nucleotides: TGCGCCAGGCAGGGGTCCTATAATTCACCCCTCCACTTT. Protein sequence: CARQGSYNSPLHF.

The chain couples TRBV5-4 to TRBJ2-7; 7 bases are a match to TRBD1. Germline-derived CDR1 and CDR2 are SGHNT and YYREEE (reference sequence). The length of the CDR3 is 14 residues. J was trimmed by 3 bases and V by 4 bases; bases with no gene match: 7. CDR3 bases: TGTGCCAGCAGCCTCACCGACAGGGACTACGAGCAGTACTTC. The encoded protein is CASSLTDRDYEQYF. The full variable domain, in which reference TRBV5-4 and TRBJ2-7 provide the parts outside the CDR3, is ETGVTQSPTHLIKTRGQQVTLRCSSQSGHNTVSWYQQALGQGPQFIFQYYREEENGRGNFPPRFSGLQFPNYSSELNVNALELDDSALYLCASSLTDRDYEQYFGPGTRLTVT.

CDR3 coding DNA: TGTGCCAGCAGACTACCTGCCGCAGCGGGGGGCACAGATACGCAGTATTTT. This codes for CASRLPAAAGGTDTQYF. The chain couples TRBV28 to TRBJ2-3, with 8 bases aligning to TRBD2. Germline V gene sequence: CDR1 MDHEN, CDR2 SYDVKM. This CDR3 has 17 residues. V lost 6 bases and J lost 1; bases outside the gene matches: 12.

The chain carries TRBV5-4 and TRBJ2-2; D may be TRBD2 (7 bases). The V gene's germline CDR1 is SGHNT and CDR2 YYREEE (reference sequence). V was clipped by 0 bases and J by 6 bases, with 15 bases between them. CDR3 length: 16 amino acids. The CDR3 region has the DNA TGTGCCAGCAGCTTGGCGGGCGGGGGCCCCTCCGGGGAGCTGTTTTTT. The encoded protein is CASSLAGGGPSGELFF.

Written as DNA, the CDR3 is TGTGCCAGCAGCTTAATGGGACTAGGGAACACCGGGGAGCTGTTTTTT. Translated, it gives CASSLMGLGNTGELFF. The J gene is TRBJ2-2, the V gene TRBV7-3; 8 bases line up with TRBD2. CDR3 length: 16 amino acids. V lost 1 base and J lost 1; bases outside the gene matches: 2. Germline V gives CDR1 SGHTA, CDR2 FQGTGA.

Remarks on this clone: The junction departs from germline at one end; a sequencing error may be responsible. CDR3 amino acids: CARSPTGGRAGELFF. The CDR3 DNA is TGCGCCCGCAGCCCGACGGGGGGGCGGGCCGGGGAGCTGTTTTTT. V usage is TRBV5-1 and J usage is TRBJ2-2; 8 bases map to TRBD2. CDR1 and CDR2 (germline): SGHRS, YFSETQ. CDR3 size: 15 residues.

The V and J genes are TRBV28 and TRBJ2-6; tentative D call: TRBD2 (6 bases). V shed 4 bases and J shed 0 bases, with 7 bases lying between them. The CDR3 is made up of 15 amino acids. The germline V gene encodes CDR1 MDHEN and CDR2 SYDVKM. CDR3: CASSSGGSGANVLTF. The CDR3 DNA follows: TGTGCCAGCAGTTCCGGGGGCTCTGGGGCCAACGTCCTGACTTTC.

The V gene is TRBV9, the J gene TRBJ2-3; TRBD2 matches 10 bases. The CDR3 spans 16 residues. V was pared by 4 bases and J by 5 bases, with 10 bases of the junction left unmatched. The V gene's germline CDR1 is SGDLS and CDR2 YYNGEE. The CDR3 DNA reads TGTGCCAGCAGCCCTCCCTTAGCGGGGGGTGGAGATACGCAGTATTTT. This encodes CASSPPLAGGGDTQYF.